This T cell receptor beta chain comes out of a study of early T cells in non-severe SARS-CoV-2 infection. This CDR3 has 14 amino acids. CDR1 is SGHRS, CDR2 YFSETQ, per germline. The V gene lost 4 bases and the J gene lost 1 base, with 11 bases spanning the gap. Attached unique molecular identifiers marked individual cDNA molecules. TCRdb processed the 5' RACE reads anew with MiXCR; each CDR3 protein has one entry. Altogether tens of thousands of distinct CDR3 sequences are present, approximately 10% being singletons, with the ten largest covering more than 8.5%. The receptor comes from an adult who was a healthcare worker with PCR-confirmed SARS-CoV-2 infection or an uninfected control (not recorded which). The V call is TRBV5-1, the J call TRBJ1-1; D might be TRBD1 (5 bases). The sequenced material came from whole blood. Here the CDR3 DNA reads TGCGCCAGCAGCACCGGACACTCGAACACTGAAGCTTTCTTT. Encoded protein: CASSTGHSNTEAFF.